This T cell receptor beta chain was sequenced during a study of long-term antiretroviral therapy in people with HIV. Trimming cost V 6 bases and J 7 bases, with 9 bases left between them. The CDR3 spans 11 residues. Per the germline V gene, CDR1 is SNHLY and CDR2 is FYNNEI. This clone was seen a few times. Running of the v3.0 immunoSEQ assay took place at survey level. The data were produced by immunoSEQ multiplex PCR, yet TCRdb's version contains in-frame clones alone and is incomplete. The sample includes roughly 15,000 clones, under 80% seen only once; the top ten take around a quarter. V is TRBV2 and J is TRBJ1-1; no clear D gene. The TCR was taken from a man aged 40-50 years with HIV. The sequencing used unsorted PBMCs, collected 3.1 years after starting antiretroviral therapy. The CDR3 sequence is CASRATVEAFF. The CDR3 DNA reads as TGTGCCAGCAGGGCCACTGTTGAAGCTTTCTTT.